Presented here are 9 T cell receptor beta chains from one specimen sequenced in a study of cytomegalovirus exposure and HLA in healthy donors (dated by TCRdb to about 2017). The library relied on the immunoSEQ multiplex PCR assay. The multiplex PCR relied on a mix of 60 forward primers for TCR Vbeta segments and 13 reverse primers for TCR Jbeta segments. In its TCRdb copy, this immuneACCESS table keeps in-frame sequences only and misses some clones. Where compared with another copy, unresolved V genes explain less than half of these, and the others have no known cause. For this sample there are 150,000 to 200,000 clones; 79% appear just once. The ten largest clones capture around 2.3% of the sample. The sequencing sample was made of PBMCs. The receptors originated from a woman between 45 and 65 years old in good health and CMV-seronegative.

A few counts support this clone. The rearrangement links TRBV4-3 to TRBJ2-1; 8 positions agree with TRBD2. The V segment lost 1 base and the J segment 6 bases; nucleotides outside the gene matches: 5. Germline V gene lookup returns CDR1 LGHNA and CDR2 YSLEER. This CDR3 is 15 amino acids long. The CDR3 DNA reads TGCGCCAGCAGCCAAGCTCTCGGGAGGGGCAATGAGCAGTTCTTC. Translated: CASSQALGRGNEQFF.

The chain links TRBV11-2 to TRBJ2-5, with 7 bases lining up with TRBD1. This CDR3 is built from 15 residues. Per the germline V gene, CDR1 is SGHAT and CDR2 is FQNNGV. Unmatched junction bases numbered 7, after V lost 1 base and J lost 5 bases. The CDR3: CASSLVGGLVETQYF. CDR3 coding DNA: TGTGCCAGCAGCTTAGTAGGGGGCCTTGTGGAGACCCAGTACTTC.

The chain carries TRBV18 and TRBJ1-1, with unresolved D. CDR3 size: 14 residues. V shed 5 bases and J shed 3 bases, with 13 bases lying between them. CDR1 is KGHSH, CDR2 LQKENI, per germline. CDR3 DNA sequence: TGTGCCAGCTCATCAAATAGCGCGGACACTGAAGCTTTCTTT. As protein: CASSSNSADTEAFF.

The chain couples TRBV7-2 to TRBJ2-5, with TRBD2 matching over 11 bases. The CDR3 extends over 16 amino acids. The V gene end was trimmed by 4 bases and the J gene end by 7 bases; junction bases not matched to a gene: 11. Germline V gene data show CDR1 as SGHTA and CDR2 as FQGNSA. DNA of the CDR3: TGTGCCAGCAGCTCGACTAGCGGGACCTCAAAGGGGACCCAGTACTTC. Translation gives CASSSTSGTSKGTQYF.

The chain uses TRBV29-1 and TRBJ2-7; D unresolved. V lost 5 bases and J 2 bases, leaving 13 bases between the germline ends. This CDR3 comprises 13 residues. The V gene's germline CDR1 is SQVTM and CDR2 ANQGSEA. Written as DNA, the CDR3 is TGCAGCGTTACGGCACAGCCAACCTACGAGCAGTACTTC. It specifies CSVTAQPTYEQYF.

Note on this clone: Relative to the germline gene, one junction end is altered; a read error may explain this. The chain joins TRBV7-9 to TRBJ1-1; 8 bases fit TRBD1. The CDR3 contains 15 residues. CDR1 is SEHNR, CDR2 FQNEAQ, per germline (reference sequence). CDR3 DNA sequence: TGTTCCAGCAGCTCGACAGGGGCCAGCGGCCCTGAAGCTTTCTTT. It is translated as CSSSSTGASGPEAFF. Complete variable domain (other parts from reference TRBV7-9 and TRBJ1-1): DTGVSQNPRHKITKRGQNVTFRCDPISEHNRLYWYRQTLGQGPEFLTYFQNEAQLEKSRLLSDRFSAERPKGSFSTLEIQRTEQGDSAMYLCSSSSTGASGPEAFFGQGTRLTVV.

This clone turned up a few times. V and J are TRBV19 and TRBJ1-2; TRBD1 is a possible D gene (6 bases). The CDR3 contains 15 residues. The germline V and J ends were trimmed by 3 bases and 3 bases, with 14 bases remaining between them. Germline V lookup: CDR1 LNHDA, CDR2 SQIVND (reference sequence). The CDR3 DNA is TGTGCCAGTAGTATTTCCCGGACAGAGTACTATGGCTACACCTTC. Translated: CASSISRTEYYGYTF. The full variable domain, completed using reference TRBV19 and TRBJ1-2, is DGGITQSPKYLFRKEGQNVTLSCEQNLNHDAMYWYRQDPGQGLRLIYYSQIVNDFQKGDIAEGYSVSREKKESFPLTVTSAQKNPTAFYLCASSISRTEYYGYTFGSGTRLTVV.

This chain joins TRBV5-1 and TRBJ2-5, with TRBD1 identical over 7 bases. The DNA end favors TRBJ2-7, so the J call may be wrong. In germline, CDR1 is SGHRS, CDR2 YFSETQ. There are 16 residues in the CDR3. DNA for the CDR3: TGCGCCAGCAGCTTGGGGGGGTCCGGGACAGCCTACGAGCAGTACTTC. It translates to CASSLGGSGTAYEQYF.

The J gene is TRBJ1-2, the V gene TRBV19; TRBD1 aligns across 9 bases. The V gene end was trimmed by 3 bases and the J gene end by 9 bases; junction bases not matched to a gene: 5. Per the germline V gene, CDR1 is LNHDA and CDR2 is SQIVND (reference sequence). The CDR3 loop spans 13 amino acids. CDR3 loop: CASSMGQGPSYTF. DNA of the CDR3: TGTGCCAGTAGTATGGGACAGGGACCCAGCTACACCTTC.